These T cell receptor beta chains were read from a single sample in a study of glioma-infiltrating T cells after dendritic cell vaccination. The protocol was immunoSEQ multiplex PCR, while the TCRdb copy is restricted to in-frame clones and leaves out a portion. The sample carries approximately 22,000 clones, less than 85% recorded once. This material consisted of blood, taken before dendritic cell vaccination. The receptors come from a human donor with glioblastoma. Each CDR3 is given with its conserved first and last residue. The D gene is left open where the match is weak. For some rows the clone size is stated as once, few or many, or as a class when expanded; others skip it.

D gene,J gene,clone size,V gene,CDR3 protein,CDR3 DNA
.,TRBJ2-2,.,TRBV30,CAWSPLAGELFF,TGTGCCTGGAGTCCCCTAGCCGGGGAGCTGTTTTTT
TRBD1,TRBJ2-1,.,TRBV5-1,CASSSGQGIWEQFF,TGCGCCAGCAGCTCGGGACAGGGCATTTGGGAGCAGTTCTTC
TRBD2,TRBJ2-7,.,TRBV4-3,CASSQQAGVTREQYF,TGCGCCAGCAGCCAACAAGCGGGAGTGACCAGGGAGCAGTACTTC
.,TRBJ2-3,.,TRBV28,CASSAPGLEKDTQYF,TGTGCCAGCAGTGCCCCGGGACTGGAGAAGGATACGCAGTATTTT
TRBD2,TRBJ2-1,.,TRBV28,CASSSLAGEVEQFF,TGTGCCAGCAGTTCCCTAGCGGGAGAGGTTGAGCAGTTCTTC
.,TRBJ1-4,.,TRBV2,CASRTRQSIGEKLFF,TGTGCCAGCAGGACCAGACAGTCGATTGGGGAAAAACTGTTTTTT
.,TRBJ2-1,.,TRBV5-1,CASSSEPGSYNEQFF,TGCGCCAGCAGCTCCGAACCAGGCTCCTACAATGAGCAGTTCTTC
TRBD2,TRBJ2-7,.,TRBV11-2,CASSLAGLFSYEQYF,TGTGCCAGCAGCTTGGCGGGACTATTCTCCTACGAGCAGTACTTC
.,TRBJ2-1,.,TRBV28,CASSFPSPEQFF,TGTGCCAGCAGTTTCCCGAGCCCGGAGCAGTTCTTC
TRBD1,TRBJ2-5,.,TRBV29-1,CSVVDRAETQYF,TGCAGCGTGGTCGACAGGGCGGAGACCCAGTACTTC
.,TRBJ2-1,.,TRBV9,CASSLIAAPYNEQFF,TGTGCCAGCAGCCTCATAGCAGCCCCCTACAATGAGCAGTTCTTC
.,TRBJ2-5,.,TRBV10-3,CAISDIETQYF,TGTGCCATCAGTGATATCGAGACCCAGTACTTC
.,TRBJ2-2,.,TRBV14,CASSRYTVAGELFF,TGTGCCAGCAGCCGGTACACAGTGGCCGGGGAGCTGTTTTTT
TRBD1,TRBJ1-2,.,TRBV27,CASRPRDRANYGYTF,TGTGCCAGCAGACCCCGGGACAGAGCTAACTATGGCTACACCTTC
TRBD1,TRBJ1-1,.,TRBV9,CASSVSSGGLNTEAFF,TGTGCCAGCAGCGTATCCTCAGGGGGACTGAACACTGAAGCTTTCTTT
TRBD1,TRBJ1-5,.,TRBV19,CASSIDPLGTGYYQPQHF,TGTGCCAGTAGTATAGATCCCCTCGGGACAGGGTACTATCAGCCCCAGCATTTT
.,TRBJ1-2,.,TRBV7-9,CASSQETAFYGYTF,TGTGCCAGCAGTCAGGAGACAGCTTTCTATGGCTACACCTTC
TRBD2,TRBJ2-1,.,TRBV7-2,CASSQGSGRPRYNEQFF,TGTGCCAGCAGCCAAGGTAGCGGGAGGCCACGCTACAATGAGCAGTTCTTC
.,TRBJ1-5,few,TRBV19,CASTVQGPLVMSNQPQHF,TGTGCCAGTACCGTACAGGGCCCATTAGTTATGAGCAATCAGCCCCAGCATTTT
TRBD1,TRBJ2-7,.,TRBV6-5,CASRGTGAYEQYF,TGTGCCAGCCGAGGGACAGGGGCCTACGAGCAGTACTTC
TRBD2,TRBJ2-5,.,TRBV7-9,CASSREGHQETQYF,TGTGCCAGCAGCCGGGAGGGCCACCAAGAGACCCAGTACTTC
TRBD2,TRBJ2-7,.,TRBV6-5,CASSYSLAGGIYEQYF,TGTGCCAGCAGTTACTCCCTAGCGGGAGGGATATACGAGCAGTACTTC
.,TRBJ2-7,.,TRBV7-6,CASSAGGREYEQYF,TGTGCCAGCAGCGCCGGGGGAAGGGAGTACGAGCAGTACTTC
.,TRBJ2-1,few,TRBV19,CASNPRQGRGNEQFF,TGTGCCAGTAACCCCCGACAGGGTCGGGGGAATGAGCAGTTCTTC
TRBD2,TRBJ2-7,.,TRBV4-3,CASSHLAGGTSYEQYF,TGCGCCAGCAGCCACCTAGCGGGAGGTACCTCCTACGAGCAGTACTTC
TRBD1,TRBJ1-2,.,TRBV7-2,CASSISRTGNGYTF,TGTGCCAGCAGCATAAGCCGGACAGGAAATGGCTACACCTTC
TRBD2,TRBJ2-5,.,TRBV9,CASSARAGPQETQYF,TGTGCCAGCAGCGCCCGAGCGGGACCTCAAGAGACCCAGTACTTC
TRBD2,TRBJ2-2,.,TRBV9,CASSPGLAGTGELFF,TGTGCCAGCAGCCCGGGACTAGCGGGAACCGGGGAGCTGTTTTTT
.,TRBJ2-5,.,TRBV6-5,CASSYSQGRETQYF,TGTGCCAGCAGTTACTCGCAGGGTCGGGAGACCCAGTACTTC
.,TRBJ2-7,.,TRBV19,CASSFLGTPREQYF,TGTGCCAGTAGTTTCCTGGGCACCCCCCGGGAGCAGTACTTC
.,TRBJ2-3,.,TRBV7-3,CASSYSGRGDTQYF,TGTGCCAGCAGCTACTCGGGGAGGGGGGATACGCAGTATTTT
TRBD2,TRBJ2-5,.,TRBV9,CASSVLPRRETCNGETQYF,TGTGCCAGCAGCGTACTCCCCAGGCGGGAGACGTGCAATGGGGAGACCCAGTACTTC
.,TRBJ2-3,.,TRBV25-1,CARVTASTDTQYF,TGTGCCAGGGTGACAGCTAGCACAGATACGCAGTATTTT
TRBD1,TRBJ2-5,.,TRBV29-1,CSVERVGTGGYETQYF,TGCAGCGTGGAGAGGGTCGGGACAGGGGGCTATGAGACCCAGTACTTC
TRBD1,TRBJ1-4,.,TRBV5-1,CASSPNRGRGEKLFF,TGCGCCAGCAGCCCAAACAGGGGGCGCGGTGAAAAACTGTTTTTT
.,TRBJ2-1,.,TRBV4-3,CASSQVRGLKQFF,TGCGCCAGCAGCCAGGTCAGGGGATTGAAGCAGTTCTTC
.,TRBJ2-3,once,TRBV4-3,CASSQDRRGPDTQYF,TGCGCCAGCAGCCAAGATAGGAGAGGGCCCGATACGCAGTATTTT
.,TRBJ2-4,.,TRBV30,CAWSGSGENIQYF,TGTGCCTGGAGTGGGTCCGGGGAAAACATTCAGTACTTC
TRBD2,TRBJ2-5,.,TRBV9,CASSPSSGRAVETQYF,TGTGCCAGCAGCCCTTCTAGCGGGAGGGCCGTGGAGACCCAGTACTTC
.,TRBJ1-3,.,TRBV7-2,CASSPRFGNTIYF,TGTGCCAGCAGCCCGAGGTTCGGAAACACCATATATTTT
.,TRBJ2-7,.,TRBV9,CASSLGRDSYEQYF,TGTGCCAGCAGCCTCGGGCGGGACTCCTACGAGCAGTACTTC
TRBD1,TRBJ2-7,.,TRBV7-6,CASSLGQGTGEQYF,TGTGCCAGCAGCTTAGGACAGGGGACTGGCGAGCAGTACTTC
TRBD2,TRBJ2-1,.,TRBV6-6,CASSGLGLAGRSEQFF,TGTGCCAGCAGTGGCCTGGGACTAGCGGGAAGGAGTGAGCAGTTCTTC
TRBD1,TRBJ2-7,.,TRBV27,CASSHRGSYEQYF,TGTGCCAGCAGCCACAGGGGAAGCTACGAGCAGTACTTC
.,TRBJ2-5,few,TRBV2,CASSEIGSAQETQYF,TGTGCCAGCAGTGAAATTGGCAGTGCTCAAGAGACCCAGTACTTC
.,TRBJ2-7,.,TRBV9,CASSFPGNEQYF,TGTGCCAGCAGCTTTCCAGGGAACGAGCAGTACTTC
TRBD1,TRBJ2-7,.,TRBV5-5,CASSAGGYEQYF,TGTGCCAGCAGCGCAGGGGGCTACGAGCAGTACTTC
.,TRBJ2-7,once,TRBV27,CASSFAGLSSYEQYF,TGTGCCAGCAGTTTCGCGGGCCTGAGCTCCTACGAGCAGTACTTC
TRBD1,TRBJ2-7,.,TRBV9,CASSVRDSPYEQYF,TGTGCCAGCAGCGTACGGGACAGCCCCTACGAGCAGTACTTC
TRBD2,TRBJ2-1,.,TRBV5-1,CASSRELAGATNEQFF,TGCGCCAGCAGCCGGGAACTAGCGGGGGCGACCAATGAGCAGTTCTTC
.,TRBJ2-1,.,TRBV5-1,CASSPSGSHNEQFF,TGCGCCAGCAGCCCGAGCGGGTCCCACAATGAGCAGTTCTTC
TRBD1,TRBJ1-2,.,TRBV19,CASRTGNYGYTF,TGTGCCAGTAGGACAGGGAACTATGGCTACACCTTC
TRBD1,TRBJ1-1,.,TRBV11-2,CASSGQGGTEAFF,TGTGCCAGCAGCGGACAGGGTGGCACTGAAGCTTTCTTT
.,TRBJ1-5,.,TRBV6-6,CASDRSSNQPQHF,TGTGCCAGTGACAGATCTAGCAATCAGCCCCAGCATTTT
.,TRBJ1-3,.,TRBV7-2,CASSRDSSSGNTIYF,TGTGCCAGCAGCCGCGACTCGAGCTCTGGAAACACCATATATTTT
TRBD1,TRBJ1-1,few,TRBV25-1,CASSEVGQGEPEAFF,TGTGCCAGCAGTGAAGTGGGACAGGGGGAACCTGAAGCTTTCTTT
.,TRBJ2-6,.,TRBV23-1,CASSQPLGGPASGANVLTF,TGCGCCAGCAGTCAGCCGCTAGGGGGTCCGGCCTCTGGGGCCAACGTCCTGACTTTC
TRBD2,TRBJ2-5,.,TRBV28,CASSLAGAETQYF,TGTGCCAGCAGTTTAGCGGGAGCAGAGACCCAGTACTTC
.,TRBJ2-1,once,TRBV13,CASASSGYNEQFF,TGTGCCAGCGCCTCCTCCGGGTACAATGAGCAGTTCTTC
TRBD2,TRBJ2-7,.,TRBV5-1,CASSLAPLAGGEGEQYF,TGCGCCAGCAGCCTGGCCCCCCTAGCGGGTGGCGAGGGGGAGCAGTACTTC